The 30 T cell receptor beta chains in this list originate from one sample, sequenced in a study of T-cell memory formation after mild COVID-19. Using its own MiXCR run on the 5' RACE reads, TCRdb lists one record per CDR3 protein. Among about 430,000 distinct CDR3 sequences, 20% to 25% were seen once, and the ten largest hold 7% to 9.5%. Sequenced input: PBMCs or a T cell subset sorted from them (not recorded which). The receptor set was obtained from an adult woman who had mild COVID-19 (a few samples of this study predate the infection). Cell type and time point are not known.

This sequence joins TRBV20-1 and TRBJ2-5, with a weak D call TRBD2 (6 bases). This CDR3 spans 12 amino acids. V lost 2 bases and J 5 bases, leaving 9 bases between the germline ends. In germline, CDR1 is DFQATT, CDR2 SNEGSKA (reference sequence). CDR3 residues: CSARRRAETQYF. The CDR3, as DNA: TGCAGTGCTAGAAGGAGGGCGGAGACCCAGTACTTC.

The V call is TRBV24-1, the J call TRBJ1-2, with 7 bases aligning to TRBD1. Germline CDR1 and CDR2: KGHDR and SFDVKD. The CDR3 covers 12 residues. The ends lost 9 bases at V and 4 bases at J; junction bases unmatched: 4. CDR3 sequence reads: CATQDRVYGYTF. In DNA form, the CDR3 reads TGTGCCACCCAAGACAGGGTCTATGGCTACACCTTC.

This clonotype was observed a few times. This sequence joins TRBV6-1 and TRBJ1-1, with 9 bases that match TRBD1. This CDR3 contains 14 residues. CDR1 and CDR2 from the germline V gene are MNHNS and SASEGT. V was pared by 4 bases and J by 6 bases, with 6 bases of the junction left unmatched. CDR3 protein: CASSVYRDRAEAFF. The CDR3 DNA reads as TGTGCCAGCAGTGTATACCGGGACAGGGCTGAAGCTTTCTTT.

This clonotype turned up a few times. The chain links TRBV20-1 to TRBJ1-1, with D uncertain. Germline lookup yields CDR1 DFQATT and CDR2 SNEGSKA (reference sequence). CDR3 length: 12 residues. Deletions cut 6 bases from V and 2 bases from J, with 10 bases between. The DNA of the CDR3 is TGCAGTGCCCCCGCCGAAAACACTGAAGCTTTCTTT. Protein sequence: CSAPAENTEAFF.

The sample holds many counts of this clonotype. The CDR3 is CASSLAGEDTQYF. CDR3 nucleotides: TGCGCCAGCAGCTTGGCCGGCGAGGATACGCAGTATTTT. The chain combines TRBV5-1 with TRBJ2-3; D is uncertain. Germline V CDR1 and CDR2: SGHRS, YFSETQ. The V end was cut by 0 bases, the J end by 6 bases, with 8 bases between. This CDR3 has 13 residues.

The V and J genes are TRBV7-6 and TRBJ2-1, with 11 nucleotides matching TRBD2. The CDR3 extends over 17 amino acids. In germline, CDR1 is SGHVS, CDR2 FNYEAQ. After removal of 5 bases from V and 5 bases from J, the junction contained 11 bases not matched to a gene. CDR3 amino acids: CASSPPPGTSGNNEQFF. The DNA for the CDR3 is TGTGCCAGCAGCCCCCCTCCCGGGACTAGCGGAAACAATGAGCAGTTCTTC.

This clonotype has a handful of counts. The chain combines TRBV7-2 with TRBJ2-4; the D gene is possibly TRBD2 (6 bases). Trimming pared 5 bases from V and 6 bases from J, leaving 14 bases between. CDR3 length: 14 amino acids. The germline V gene encodes CDR1 SGHTA and CDR2 FQGNSA. This chain's CDR3 is CASSLGGSGNIQYF. The CDR3 bases are TGTGCCAGCAGCCTCGGTGGTAGCGGAAACATTCAGTACTTC.

The chain employs TRBV12-3 or TRBV12-4 and TRBJ1-2; D is unresolved. V shed 3 bases and J shed 8 bases, with 19 bases lying between them. CDR3 length equals 15 residues. The CDR3 region has the DNA TGTGCCAGCAGTTTCTCCTCATCCAGGTTCCAGGGCTACACCTTC. Its protein is CASSFSSSRFQGYTF.

CDR3 bases: TGTGCCAGCAGCCGACTTGCTAGCGGAGAAAACAATGAGCAGTTCTTC. Its protein is CASSRLASGENNEQFF. This rearrangement joins TRBV6-6 to TRBJ2-1; 7 positions match TRBD2. The V gene's germline CDR1 is MNHNY and CDR2 SVGAGI (reference sequence). With 6 bases clipped from V and 5 bases from J, the junction kept 13 bases outside the gene matches. This CDR3 has 16 amino acids.

The J gene is TRBJ1-2, the V gene TRBV29-1, with 10 positions matching TRBD1. This CDR3 spans 16 amino acids. V dropped 0 bases and J dropped 2; count of bases not matched to a gene: 6. Germline CDR1 and CDR2: SQVTM and ANQGSEA. This chain's CDR3 is CSVEDTGQGFNYGYTF. The CDR3 nucleotides read TGCAGCGTTGAAGATACGGGACAGGGGTTCAACTATGGCTACACCTTC.

This clonotype came up a few times. The chain couples TRBV7-3 to TRBJ2-7; D could derive from TRBD1 or TRBD2 (5 bases each). The germline gives CDR1 SGHTA, CDR2 FQGTGA. The CDR3 is 14 residues long. Deletions cut 2 bases from V and 2 bases from J, with 10 bases between. In DNA form, the CDR3 reads TGTGCCAGCAGCTTACTCCAGGGACCCTACGAGCAGTACTTC. Protein: CASSLLQGPYEQYF.

The sample holds a few counts of this clonotype. The genes are TRBV20-1 and TRBJ1-2; unclear D gene. Germline lookup yields CDR1 DFQATT and CDR2 SNEGSKA (reference sequence). The CDR3 runs to 12 residues. Between the trimmed V and J ends, which lost 1 base and 4 bases, there was a span of 7 bases. DNA of the CDR3: TGCAGTGCTAGAGGGGTGGTCTATGGCTACACCTTC. As protein: CSARGVVYGYTF.

The chain couples TRBV7-9 to TRBJ1-2; 7 positions match TRBD1. The CDR3 extends over 19 amino acids. Germline V gene lookup returns CDR1 SEHNR and CDR2 FQNEAQ (reference sequence). V was clipped by 5 bases and J by 2 bases; unmatched bases: 20. Written as DNA, the CDR3 is TGTGCCAGCAGCGCCTCTCCCACGGACAGGATAGAATTCAACTATGGCTACACCTTC. Its translation: CASSASPTDRIEFNYGYTF.

This chain uses TRBV3-1 with TRBJ2-7, with TRBD1 identical over 9 bases. Germline assignment: CDR1 LGHDT and CDR2 YNNKEL (reference sequence). The V segment lost 10 bases and the J segment 3 bases; nucleotides outside the gene matches: 7. CDR3 size: 13 residues. CDR3 residues: CATQKTGGYEQYF. In DNA, the CDR3 is TGTGCCACCCAAAAGACAGGGGGCTACGAGCAGTACTTC.

The chain combines TRBV7-9 with TRBJ2-4; possible D gene TRBD2, 7 bases. The length of the CDR3 is 14 residues. Trimming stripped 1 base from V and 4 bases from J, with 8 bases between. CDR1 is SEHNR, CDR2 FQNEAQ, per germline (reference sequence). CDR3 sequence (DNA): TGTGCCAGCAGCTTAGAGGGGGGGAAAAACATTCAGTACTTC. As protein: CASSLEGGKNIQYF.

This chain connects TRBV20-1 to TRBJ2-5; TRBD2 matches 11 bases. From germline, CDR1 is DFQATT and CDR2 SNEGSKA (reference sequence). After removal of 5 bases from V and 2 bases from J, the junction contained 4 bases not matched to a gene. The CDR3 is made up of 14 amino acids. CDR3 DNA: TGCAGTGCTCCTAGCGGGGGGAATCAAGAGACCCAGTACTTC. Its protein product is CSAPSGGNQETQYF.

The table lists this clonotype with a few counts. V usage is TRBV24-1 and J usage is TRBJ1-5, with 10 bases identical to TRBD1. The CDR3 is 15 residues long. Trimming took 9 bases from V and 1 from J; bases not matched to a gene: 5. In germline, CDR1 is KGHDR, CDR2 SFDVKD. The CDR3 spells CATGGQGRSNQPQHF. CDR3 DNA sequence: TGTGCCACCGGGGGACAGGGGCGGAGCAATCAGCCCCAGCATTTT.

The rearrangement joins TRBV7-9 to TRBJ2-7, with TRBD1 matching over 12 bases. From germline, CDR1 is SEHNR and CDR2 FQNEAQ (reference sequence). CDR3 length: 15 residues. V gave up 4 bases and J gave up 5 bases; unmatched junction bases: 6. CDR3 sequence (DNA): TGTGCCAGCAGCTCCGGGGACAGGGGGCTGGACGAGCAGTACTTC. Translation: CASSSGDRGLDEQYF.

This clonotype was seen a few times. The chain's CDR3 is CASSWSGGAFNEQFF. CDR3 sequence (DNA): TGTGCCAGCAGCTGGAGCGGGGGGGCCTTCAATGAGCAGTTCTTC. The V call is TRBV7-6, the J call TRBJ2-1; 10 bases are a match to TRBD2. The CDR3 extends over 15 amino acids. Germline values: CDR1 SGHVS, CDR2 FNYEAQ. With V trimmed by 4 bases and J by 6 bases, 6 bases remained unmatched.

This clonotype was detected many times. The rearrangement links TRBV7-6 to TRBJ2-5; D tentatively fits TRBD1 or TRBD2 (5 bases each). Trimming shortened V by 4 bases and J by 3 bases, and 9 bases separated the two germline ends. The V gene's germline CDR1 is SGHVS and CDR2 FNYEAQ. The CDR3 sequence is 13 residues long. CDR3: CASSYLGEETQYF. Written as DNA, the CDR3 is TGTGCCAGCAGCTATCTGGGGGAAGAGACCCAGTACTTC.

This clonotype appeared a few times. This sequence joins TRBV24-1 and TRBJ2-1, with 7 bases identical to TRBD2. Trimming cost V 7 bases and J 6 bases; bases outside gene matches: 8. Germline loops: CDR1 KGHDR, CDR2 SFDVKD. The CDR3 covers 14 residues. The CDR3 loop is CATSPGGSRNEQFF. The CDR3 DNA reads as TGTGCCACCAGCCCCGGGGGGAGTCGCAATGAGCAGTTCTTC.

The chain employs TRBV7-8 and TRBJ1-5; D gene ambiguous. Trimming cost V 5 bases and J 0 bases, with 11 bases left between them. The germline gives CDR1 SGHVS, CDR2 FQNEAQ. The CDR3 spans 15 residues. CDR3 sequence: CASSMTRSSNQPQHF. CDR3 bases: TGTGCCAGCAGCATGACCAGAAGTAGCAATCAGCCCCAGCATTTT.

The table lists this clonotype with a few counts. The rearrangement uses TRBV11-3 and TRBJ1-4, with a possible D match to TRBD1 (6 bases). Germline values: CDR1 SGHNT, CDR2 YENEEA. V was trimmed by 2 bases and J by 8 bases, leaving 18 bases between them. The CDR3 is 16 residues long. The CDR3: CASSLSSGGAREKLFF. The CDR3 DNA is TGTGCCAGCAGCTTATCTTCCGGGGGCGCCCGGGAAAAACTGTTTTTT.

V usage is TRBV20-1 and J usage is TRBJ2-3; 11 bases agree with TRBD2. Germline lookup yields CDR1 DFQATT and CDR2 SNEGSKA (reference sequence). V dropped 0 bases and J dropped 2; count of bases not matched to a gene: 7. The CDR3 covers 17 residues. CDR3 region: CSARDRGLADFTDTQYF. The CDR3 region has the DNA TGCAGTGCTAGAGATAGGGGACTAGCGGACTTCACAGATACGCAGTATTTT.

The chain combines TRBV5-1 with TRBJ1-1; 8 bases are shared with TRBD1. Germline lookup yields CDR1 SGHRS and CDR2 YFSETQ. Trimming removed 5 bases from V and 8 bases from J; junction bases left unmatched: 23. The CDR3 is made up of 18 amino acids. The CDR3 DNA is TGCGCCAGCAGTTCTCTTCCTACAGGGACAGGTTACCAAGGGGAAGCTTTCTTT. It yields the protein CASSSLPTGTGYQGEAFF.

This chain links TRBV9 with TRBJ2-2; a possible D gene is TRBD2 (7 bases). V was trimmed by 1 base and J by 6 bases, leaving 16 bases between them. This CDR3 is 16 amino acids long. Per the germline V gene, CDR1 is SGDLS and CDR2 is YYNGEE. CDR3 bases: TGTGCCAGCAGCGTAACCCGCCAGGGGAGGGCCGGGGAGCTGTTTTTT. Protein sequence: CASSVTRQGRAGELFF.

This clonotype has only a few counts. The J gene is TRBJ2-2, the V gene TRBV5-1, with D possibly matching TRBD2 (6 bases). This CDR3 has 15 amino acids. V lost 1 base to trimming and J lost 5 bases, with 12 bases between them. Germline V gene lookup returns CDR1 SGHRS and CDR2 YFSETQ. CDR3 bases: TGCGCCAGCAGCTTGTACCTAGGAGGGACCGGGGAGCTGTTTTTT. Its protein product is CASSLYLGGTGELFF. Full variable domain (remainder filled in from reference TRBV5-1 and TRBJ2-2): KAGVTQTPRYLIKTRGQQVTLSCSPISGHRSVSWYQQTPGQGLQFLFEYFSETQRNKGNFPGRFSGRQFSNSRSEMNVSTLELGDSALYLCASSLYLGGTGELFFGEGSRLTVL.

This clonotype was detected only a few times. This chain links TRBV7-8 with TRBJ2-1, with 8 bases fitting TRBD2. The J segment lost 6 bases and the V segment lost 4 bases, leaving 2 bases of the junction unmatched. Germline values: CDR1 SGHVS, CDR2 FQNEAQ. CDR3 size: 13 residues. Here the CDR3 DNA reads TGTGCCAGCAGCTCGGGACTAGGCAATGAGCAGTTCTTC. Its translation: CASSSGLGNEQFF.

The V call is TRBV7-2, the J call TRBJ2-3, with TRBD2 identical over 7 bases. The germline V gene has CDR1 SGHTA and CDR2 FQGNSA. V lost 4 bases and J lost 2; bases outside the gene matches: 6. The CDR3 loop spans 15 amino acids. The CDR3 loop is CASSSPAGSTDTQYF. The DNA for the CDR3 is TGTGCCAGCAGCTCCCCAGCGGGATCCACAGATACGCAGTATTTT.

The chain joins TRBV30 to TRBJ2-3, with D perhaps TRBD2 (6 bases). The CDR3 length is 15 residues. Germline lookup yields CDR1 GTSNPN and CDR2 SVGIG (reference sequence). V was cut by 4 bases and J by 1 base, with 15 bases left in between. CDR3 nucleotide sequence: TGTGCCTGGACCGGAGGGGAAGAAGGCACAGATACGCAGTATTTT. As protein: CAWTGGEEGTDTQYF.